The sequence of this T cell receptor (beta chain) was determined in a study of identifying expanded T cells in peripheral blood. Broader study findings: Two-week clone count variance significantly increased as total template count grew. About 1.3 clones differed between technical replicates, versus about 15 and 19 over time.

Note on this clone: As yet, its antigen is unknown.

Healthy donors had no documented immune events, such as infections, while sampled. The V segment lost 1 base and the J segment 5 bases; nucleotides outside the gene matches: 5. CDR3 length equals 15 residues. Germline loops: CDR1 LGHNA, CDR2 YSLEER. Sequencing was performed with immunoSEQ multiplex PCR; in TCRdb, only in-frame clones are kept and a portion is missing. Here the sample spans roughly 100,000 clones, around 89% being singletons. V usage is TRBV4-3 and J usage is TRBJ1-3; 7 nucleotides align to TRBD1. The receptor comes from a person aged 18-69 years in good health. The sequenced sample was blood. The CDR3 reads CASSQGGTERNTIYF. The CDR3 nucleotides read TGCGCCAGCAGCCAAGGTGGGACAGAGCGAAACACCATATATTTT.